This T cell receptor (beta chain) was recovered during a study of blood T cell repertoires in COVID-19 (TCRdb year 2020). As for the study more broadly: Samples from collaborators originated in the United States, Italy and Spain and spanned both the acute and convalescent phases of COVID-19. Where available, HLA class I and class II types were obtained from metadata supplied by the sample provider rather than from assay-based typing. The repertoires were made available in a free public database intended to serve as a resource for research on the immune response to SARS-CoV-2. The material from the prospective study consisted of cDNA or gDNA derived from T cells, B-cell-depleted T cells, or PBMCs. The sample metadata nearly always contained a de-identified subject ID, COVID-19 status, age in years and sex. Subjects who had been exposed to COVID-19, were actively infected with it, or had recovered from it provided the deeply sampled blood TCRbeta repertoires that made up the dataset. The samples were drawn from the first 160 participants of the ongoing ImmuneRACE study and from over a thousand subjects provided by 6 global collaborators. General conclusions and limits of the study: The amount of clinical and demographic metadata varied by source and participant and was provided uncurated.

A single count supports this clone. Its antigen is currently not known. No per-base quality is available; no much larger clone lies one base away. Whole blood was collected in K2EDTA tubes by collaborating institutions according to the institutions' own protocols. For TCRbeta analysis, collaborators shipped samples as frozen whole blood, isolated PBMCs, or DNA extracted from either of those sample types. V sheds 5 bases and J sheds 6 bases, leaving 17 bases between their ends. CDR1 and CDR2 (LNHDA, SQIVND) derive from the germline V gene (reference sequence). Counted from cysteine to phenylalanine, this CDR3 has 16 amino acids. Just CDR3 DNA is preserved here, 48 bases in frame from base 1. TCRbeta CDR3 regions were amplified from genomic DNA by means of the immunoSEQ Assay, a bias-controlled multiplex PCR. The original methods were these. Nucleated cell counts per sample were estimated from amplification of reference gene primers within the assay. To quantify the absolute abundance of each unique TCRbeta CDR3 rearrangement, sequence reads were collapsed and filtered. For each sample, productive Simpson clonality was calculated by taking the square root of Simpson's diversity index across productive rearrangements. The immuneACCESS repertoire file appears here via TCRdb, limited to in-frame rearrangements. These files lack a portion of the clones; in checked studies, under half of the deficit traces to unresolved V genes, and the cause of the others is not known. Clone size and the V and J calls come from that table; the DNA yielded D and trimming. Recorded for this sample are roughly 250,000 clones; approximately 86% of them occurred a single time. The top ten clones comprise more than 6% of the sample.

Recombination joined TRBV19 with TRBJ1-6, with a weak D call of TRBD1 (5 bases match). The source is an older woman with active or convalescent COVID-19. Sequencing was performed on peripheral blood. The CDR3 amino acid sequence is: CASSADSIYANSPLHF. DNA sequence: TGTGCCAGTAGTGCCGACAGCATATATGCTAATTCACCCCTCCACTTT.